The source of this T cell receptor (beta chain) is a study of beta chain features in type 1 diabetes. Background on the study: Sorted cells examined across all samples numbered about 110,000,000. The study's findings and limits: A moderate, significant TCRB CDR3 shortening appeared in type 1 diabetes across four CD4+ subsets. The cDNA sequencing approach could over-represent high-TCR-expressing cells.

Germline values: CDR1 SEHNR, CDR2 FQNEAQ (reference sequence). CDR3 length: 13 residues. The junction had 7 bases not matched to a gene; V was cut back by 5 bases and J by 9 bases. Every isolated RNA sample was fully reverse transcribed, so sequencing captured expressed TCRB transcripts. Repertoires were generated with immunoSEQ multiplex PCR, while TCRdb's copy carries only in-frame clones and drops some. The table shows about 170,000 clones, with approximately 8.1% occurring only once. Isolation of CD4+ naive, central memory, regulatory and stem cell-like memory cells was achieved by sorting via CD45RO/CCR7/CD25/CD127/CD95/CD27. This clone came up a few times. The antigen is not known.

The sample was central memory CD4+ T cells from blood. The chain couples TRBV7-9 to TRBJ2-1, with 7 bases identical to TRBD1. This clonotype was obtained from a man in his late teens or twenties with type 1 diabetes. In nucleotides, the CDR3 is TGTGCCAGCAGCCGACAGGGACCGGGTGAGCAGTTCTTC. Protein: CASSRQGPGEQFF.